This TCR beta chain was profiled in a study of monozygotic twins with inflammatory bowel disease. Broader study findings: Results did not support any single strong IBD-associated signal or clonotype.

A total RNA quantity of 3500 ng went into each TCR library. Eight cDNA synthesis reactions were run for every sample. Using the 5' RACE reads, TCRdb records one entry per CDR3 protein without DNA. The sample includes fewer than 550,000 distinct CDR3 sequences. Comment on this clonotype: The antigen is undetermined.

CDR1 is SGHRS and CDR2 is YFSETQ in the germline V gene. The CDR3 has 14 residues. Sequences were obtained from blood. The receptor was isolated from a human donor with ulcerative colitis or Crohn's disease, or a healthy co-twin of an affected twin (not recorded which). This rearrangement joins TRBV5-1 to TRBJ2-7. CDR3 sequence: CASATGNEPYEQYF.